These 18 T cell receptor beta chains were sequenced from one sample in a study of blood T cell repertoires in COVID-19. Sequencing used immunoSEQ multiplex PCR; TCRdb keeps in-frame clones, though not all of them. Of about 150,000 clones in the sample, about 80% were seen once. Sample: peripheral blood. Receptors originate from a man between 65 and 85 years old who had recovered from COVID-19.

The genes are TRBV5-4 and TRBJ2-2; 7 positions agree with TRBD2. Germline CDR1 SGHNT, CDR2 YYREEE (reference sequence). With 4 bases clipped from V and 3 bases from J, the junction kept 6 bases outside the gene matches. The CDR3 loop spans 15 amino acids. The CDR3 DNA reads TGTGCCAGCAGCAGAAGACTAGCCGACACCGGGGAGCTGTTTTTT. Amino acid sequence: CASSRRLADTGELFF.

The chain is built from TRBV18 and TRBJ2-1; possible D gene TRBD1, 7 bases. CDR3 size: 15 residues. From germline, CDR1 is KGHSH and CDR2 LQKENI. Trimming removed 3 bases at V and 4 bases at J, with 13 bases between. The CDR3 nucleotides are TGTGCCAGCTCACCGGGCGGGACAGTATACAATGAGCAGTTCTTC. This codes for CASSPGGTVYNEQFF.

The CDR3 DNA follows: TGTGCCAGCACCCCCTCGGGGGGGTGGAACACCGGGGAGCTGTTTTTT. It encodes CASTPSGGWNTGELFF. The chain couples TRBV9 to TRBJ2-2; 8 nucleotides line up with TRBD2. V lost 6 bases and J lost 1; bases outside the gene matches: 8. This CDR3 has 16 amino acids. Germline CDR1 and CDR2: SGDLS and YYNGEE.

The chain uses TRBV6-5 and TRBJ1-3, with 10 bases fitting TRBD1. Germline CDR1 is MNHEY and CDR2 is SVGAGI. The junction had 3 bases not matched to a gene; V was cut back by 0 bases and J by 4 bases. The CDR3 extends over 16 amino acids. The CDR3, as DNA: TGTGCCAGCAGTTACTCCGGACAGGGGGTAGGAAACACCATATATTTT. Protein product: CASSYSGQGVGNTIYF.

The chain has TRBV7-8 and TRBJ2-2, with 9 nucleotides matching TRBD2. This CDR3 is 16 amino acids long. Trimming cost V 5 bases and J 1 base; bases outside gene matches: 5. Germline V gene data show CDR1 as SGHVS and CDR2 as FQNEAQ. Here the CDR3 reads CASSVSGSMNTGELFF. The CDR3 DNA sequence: TGTGCCAGCAGCGTTAGCGGGAGTATGAACACCGGGGAGCTGTTTTTT.

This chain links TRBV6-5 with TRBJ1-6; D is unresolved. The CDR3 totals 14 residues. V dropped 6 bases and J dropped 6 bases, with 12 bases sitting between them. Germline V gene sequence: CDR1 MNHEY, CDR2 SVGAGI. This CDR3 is CASSHAETNSPLHF. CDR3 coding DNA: TGTGCCAGCAGCCACGCGGAGACTAATTCACCCCTCCACTTT.

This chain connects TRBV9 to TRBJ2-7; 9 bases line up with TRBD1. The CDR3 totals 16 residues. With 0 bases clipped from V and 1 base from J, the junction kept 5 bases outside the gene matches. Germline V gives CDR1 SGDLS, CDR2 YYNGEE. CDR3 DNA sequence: TGTGCCAGCAGCGTAGGACAGGGGGACGATTCCTACGAGCAGTACTTC. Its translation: CASSVGQGDDSYEQYF.

CDR3 nucleotide sequence: TGTGCCAGCAGCCAAGAGGGGGCGACTGGGAGCTCCTACAATGAGCAGTTCTTC. Protein product: CASSQEGATGSSYNEQFF. This chain joins TRBV4-2 and TRBJ2-1, with D perhaps TRBD1 (6 bases). In germline, CDR1 is LGHNA, CDR2 YNFKEQ. CDR3 length: 18 amino acids. Trimming cost V 0 bases and J 0 bases, with 15 bases left between them.

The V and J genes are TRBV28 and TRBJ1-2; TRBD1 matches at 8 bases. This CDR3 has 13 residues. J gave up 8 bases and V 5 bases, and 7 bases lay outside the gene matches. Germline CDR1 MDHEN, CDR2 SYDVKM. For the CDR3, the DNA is TGTGCCAGCAGTAGGGAAGACAGGGGCGGCTACACCTTC. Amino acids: CASSREDRGGYTF.

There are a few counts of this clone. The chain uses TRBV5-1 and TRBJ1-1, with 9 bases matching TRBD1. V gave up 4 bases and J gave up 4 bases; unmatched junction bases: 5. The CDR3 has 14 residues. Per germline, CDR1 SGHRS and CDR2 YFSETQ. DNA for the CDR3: TGCGCCAGCAGCATACAGGGGGCTAGCACTGAAGCTTTCTTT. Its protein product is CASSIQGASTEAFF.

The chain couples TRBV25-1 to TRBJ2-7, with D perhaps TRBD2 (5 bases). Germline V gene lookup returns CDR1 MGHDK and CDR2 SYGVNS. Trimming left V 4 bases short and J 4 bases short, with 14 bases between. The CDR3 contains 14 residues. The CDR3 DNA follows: TGTGCCAGCAGTGGCGGCGGGCGTTCTTACGAGCAGTACTTC. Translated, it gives CASSGGGRSYEQYF.

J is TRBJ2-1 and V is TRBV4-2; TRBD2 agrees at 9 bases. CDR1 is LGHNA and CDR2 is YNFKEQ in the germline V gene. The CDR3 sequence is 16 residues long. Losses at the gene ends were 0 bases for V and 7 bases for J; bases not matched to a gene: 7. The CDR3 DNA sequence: TGTGCCAGCAGCCAAGAAGGGACTAGCACAGAGAATGAGCAGTTCTTC. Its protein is CASSQEGTSTENEQFF.

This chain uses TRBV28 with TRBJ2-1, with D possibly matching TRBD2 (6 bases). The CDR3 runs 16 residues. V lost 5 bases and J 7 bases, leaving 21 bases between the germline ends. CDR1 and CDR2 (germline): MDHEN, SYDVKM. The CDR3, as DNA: TGTGCCAGCAGTACCCTTGGGGACTTCTCGTTGAATGAGCAGTTCTTC. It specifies CASSTLGDFSLNEQFF.

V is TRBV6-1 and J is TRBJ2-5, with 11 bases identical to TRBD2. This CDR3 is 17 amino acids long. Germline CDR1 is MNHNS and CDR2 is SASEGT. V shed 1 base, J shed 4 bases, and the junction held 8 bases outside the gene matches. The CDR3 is CASSEGEGLAGGETQYF. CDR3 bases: TGTGCCAGCAGTGAAGGGGAGGGGCTAGCGGGAGGAGAGACCCAGTACTTC.

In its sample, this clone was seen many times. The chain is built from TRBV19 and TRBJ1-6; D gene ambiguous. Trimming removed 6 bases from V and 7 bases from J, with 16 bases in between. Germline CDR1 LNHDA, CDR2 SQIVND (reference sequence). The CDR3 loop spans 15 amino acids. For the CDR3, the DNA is TGTGCCAGTAGCCCCGCGGAAGTAACGAATTCACCCCTCCACTTT. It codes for CASSPAEVTNSPLHF. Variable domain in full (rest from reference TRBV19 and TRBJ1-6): DGGITQSPKYLFRKEGQNVTLSCEQNLNHDAMYWYRQDPGQGLRLIYYSQIVNDFQKGDIAEGYSVSREKKESFPLTVTSAQKNPTAFYLCASSPAEVTNSPLHFGNGTRLTVT.

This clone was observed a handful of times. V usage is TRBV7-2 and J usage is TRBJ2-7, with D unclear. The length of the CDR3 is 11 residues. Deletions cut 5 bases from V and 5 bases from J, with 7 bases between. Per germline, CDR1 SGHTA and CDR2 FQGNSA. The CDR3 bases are TGTGCCAGCAGCACCCTAAACGAGCAGTACTTC. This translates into CASSTLNEQYF.

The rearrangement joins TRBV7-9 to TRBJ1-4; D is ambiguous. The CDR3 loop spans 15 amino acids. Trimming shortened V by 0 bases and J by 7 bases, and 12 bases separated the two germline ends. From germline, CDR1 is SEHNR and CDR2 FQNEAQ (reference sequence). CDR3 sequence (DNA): TGTGCCAGCAGCTTAGCTGAAGGCCGAGGTGAAAAACTGTTTTTT. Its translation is CASSLAEGRGEKLFF.

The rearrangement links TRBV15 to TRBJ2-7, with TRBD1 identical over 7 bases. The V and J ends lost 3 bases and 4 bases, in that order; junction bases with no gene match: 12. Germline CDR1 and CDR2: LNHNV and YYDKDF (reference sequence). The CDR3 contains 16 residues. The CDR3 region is CATSSIPRQGTYEQYF. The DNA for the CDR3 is TGTGCCACCAGCAGTATACCAAGACAGGGAACTTACGAGCAGTACTTC.